The 15 T cell receptor beta chains below come from one sample, sequenced in a study of glioma-infiltrating T cells after dendritic cell vaccination. Profiling relied on immunoSEQ multiplex PCR, and the TCRdb table lists in-frame clones only, not all of them. The sample lists tens of thousands of clones, over 75% occurring once. The sequencing used blood, collected before dendritic cell vaccination. These receptors all come from a human donor with glioblastoma.

The V call is TRBV7-9, the J call TRBJ2-4; the match to TRBD2 covers 12 bases. Germline CDR1 SEHNR, CDR2 FQNEAQ (reference sequence). Trimming took 5 bases from V and 5 from J; bases not matched to a gene: 7. The CDR3 is made up of 16 amino acids. The CDR3 here is CASSIGLAGSENIQYF. CDR3 nucleotides: TGTGCCAGCAGCATCGGACTAGCGGGGTCTGAAAACATTCAGTACTTC.

The rearrangement joins TRBV7-2 to TRBJ1-4; 9 bases agree with TRBD1. Germline CDR1 reads SGHTA; CDR2 reads FQGNSA. Trimming removed 0 bases from V and 7 bases from J; junction bases left unmatched: 3. This CDR3 spans 15 amino acids. This chain's CDR3 is CASSLADRGGEKLFF. CDR3 DNA sequence: TGTGCCAGCAGCTTAGCGGACAGGGGCGGTGAAAAACTGTTTTTT.

This clone has a single count. The genes are TRBV7-2 and TRBJ2-7; 8 positions match TRBD1. The junction had 5 bases not matched to a gene; V was cut back by 1 base and J by 0 bases. Per germline, CDR1 SGHTA and CDR2 FQGNSA. This CDR3 region has 16 residues. The CDR3 here is CASSLVGTGPSYEQYF. CDR3 DNA sequence: TGTGCCAGCAGCTTAGTGGGGACAGGACCCTCCTACGAGCAGTACTTC.

The chain recombines TRBV7-9 with TRBJ2-1, with 12 bases fitting TRBD1. Germline CDR1 reads SEHNR; CDR2 reads FQNEAQ (reference sequence). The CDR3 runs to 14 residues. The V segment lost 5 bases and the J segment 9 bases; nucleotides outside the gene matches: 5. The CDR3 spells CASSKGTGGSEQFF. CDR3 sequence (DNA): TGTGCCAGCAGCAAAGGGACAGGGGGCAGTGAGCAGTTCTTC.

The CDR3 DNA reads TGTGCCAGCAGCTACGGACTAGCGGGGGGAGAGACCCAGTACTTC. It codes for CASSYGLAGGETQYF. The chain recombines TRBV5-8 with TRBJ2-5; TRBD2 matches 14 bases. The ends lost 3 bases at V and 4 bases at J; junction bases unmatched: 2. CDR1 is SGHTS, CDR2 YDEGEE, per germline. CDR3 length: 15 amino acids.

The V gene is TRBV5-4, the J gene TRBJ1-2; D may be TRBD1 (6 bases). The V end lost 3 bases, the J end lost 0 bases, and 15 bases lay between the germline ends. This CDR3 is built from 16 residues. Germline V gene data show CDR1 as SGHNT and CDR2 as YYREEE (reference sequence). This CDR3 reads CASSSGTTLSNYGYTF. CDR3 nucleotide sequence: TGTGCCAGCAGCTCGGGGACAACCCTATCTAACTATGGCTACACCTTC.

The chain carries TRBV7-3 and TRBJ2-7, with 7 bases lining up with TRBD1. The CDR3 spans 13 residues. CDR1 and CDR2 from the germline V gene are SGHTA and FQGTGA. The trim removed 5 bases at V and 3 bases at J, leaving 4 bases unmatched. The CDR3 bases are TGTGCCAGCAGCCCGGGACAGAGCTACGAGCAGTACTTC. This translates into CASSPGQSYEQYF.

V is TRBV6-6 and J is TRBJ1-1; no clear D. Looked up from germline, CDR1 is MNHNY and CDR2 is SVGAGI (reference sequence). V was cut by 0 bases and J by 1 base, with 6 bases left in between. CDR3 length: 14 amino acids. In DNA form, the CDR3 reads TGTGCCAGCAGTTACTCGAAACAGAACACTGAAGCTTTCTTT. Protein product: CASSYSKQNTEAFF.

This chain links TRBV5-1 with TRBJ2-7; 7 bases agree with TRBD1. V was clipped by 0 bases and J by 5 bases; unmatched bases: 8. The CDR3 is 15 amino acids. Germline V gives CDR1 SGHRS, CDR2 YFSETQ. The chain's CDR3 is CASSLVYRGSDEQYF. DNA of the CDR3: TGCGCCAGCAGCTTGGTATACAGGGGAAGCGACGAGCAGTACTTC.

The chain recombines TRBV7-6 with TRBJ1-4; TRBD1 agrees at 9 bases. The trim removed 6 bases at V and 0 bases at J, leaving 11 bases unmatched. Germline V gene data show CDR1 as SGHVS and CDR2 as FNYEAQ. The CDR3 consists of 18 residues. The CDR3 DNA reads TGTGCCAGCAGTCACATACAGGGGGCCCTGGCAACTAATGAAAAACTGTTTTTT. As protein: CASSHIQGALATNEKLFF.

The chain links TRBV7-2 to TRBJ1-5, with 7 bases aligning to TRBD1. The CDR3 covers 15 residues. Per the germline V gene, CDR1 is SGHTA and CDR2 is FQGNSA. The trim removed 3 bases at V and 4 bases at J, leaving 6 bases unmatched. CDR3 sequence (DNA): TGTGCCAGCAGCTTCCAGACAGGGTTAAATCAGCCCCAGCATTTT. It encodes CASSFQTGLNQPQHF.

The chain uses TRBV27 and TRBJ2-6; TRBD1 matches at 9 bases. Germline V gene data show CDR1 as MNHEY and CDR2 as SMNVEV (reference sequence). The CDR3 is 17 amino acids. J gave up 1 base and V 6 bases, and 7 bases lay outside the gene matches. Here the CDR3 DNA reads TGTGCCAGCAGGGTCAGGACAGGGGTGTCTGGGGCCAACGTCCTGACTTTC. Its protein product is CASRVRTGVSGANVLTF.

This clone was detected only a few times. CDR3 bases: TGTGCCAGCAGTCCCCTGAACGGGGTTAGAGCTGAAGCTTTCTTT. It yields the protein CASSPLNGVRAEAFF. The chain combines TRBV6-1 with TRBJ1-1; D is unresolved. Germline V gene sequence: CDR1 MNHNS, CDR2 SASEGT. The CDR3 sequence is 15 residues long. V was clipped by 5 bases and J by 6 bases, with 19 bases between them.

The chain uses TRBV30 and TRBJ2-5; 9 bases map to TRBD1. Judging by the DNA end, TRBJ2-7 fits better; the J call may be wrong. This CDR3 is 17 amino acids long. Looked up from germline, CDR1 is GTSNPN and CDR2 is SVGIG (reference sequence). The CDR3 region has the DNA TGTGCCTGGAGTTCAATCATCATAGGACAGGGGTTCTACGAGCAGTACTTC. Protein product: CAWSSIIIGQGFYEQYF.

This clone was found once. The CDR3 coding sequence is TGTGCCACCGCCCCCGGAGGGGCCCTAGTCACTGAAGCTTTCTTT. Its protein product is CATAPGGALVTEAFF. This sequence joins TRBV28 and TRBJ1-1; maybe TRBD1 (5 bases). V gave up 10 bases and J gave up 4 bases, with 22 bases separating them. Germline V gene sequence: CDR1 MDHEN, CDR2 SYDVKM. The CDR3 loop spans 15 amino acids.